This entry describes one T cell receptor (beta chain). No antigen is known for it. One junction end does not reproduce the germline sequence, and a read error may be involved. The data stem from a study of cytomegalovirus exposure and HLA in healthy donors. The study's findings and limits: An analysis done earlier found most TCR beta V segments productive about 87% or about 30% of the time.

This PCR relied on a set of 60 Vbeta primers and 13 Jbeta primers. TCRdb keeps only in-frame clones here, not all; method: immunoSEQ multiplex PCR. The data hold around 170,000 clones, with roughly four fifths observed a single time. Donors likely had unrecorded immune exposures despite being nominally healthy when sampled. The CDR3 consists of 15 residues. The germline gives CDR1 SEHNR, CDR2 FQNEAQ (reference sequence). The chain couples TRBV7-9 to TRBJ2-2, with D hard to call. This TCR was recovered from a man aged 35 to 55 in good health and CMV-seronegative. Source material: PBMCs. CDR3 nucleotides: TGTTCCAGTGAGAGTACGACAATCTTAGCCGGGGAGCTGTTTTTT. Encoded protein: CSSESTTILAGELFF. The whole variable domain, remainder taken from reference TRBV7-9 and TRBJ2-2, is DTGVSQNPRHKITKRGQNVTFRCDPISEHNRLYWYRQTLGQGPEFLTYFQNEAQLEKSRLLSDRFSAERPKGSFSTLEIQRTEQGDSAMYLCSSESTTILAGELFFGEGSRLTVL.